These 13 T cell receptor beta chains share one sample of origin, sequenced in a study of T-cell reconstitution after alpha-beta-depleted transplantation in children. Unique molecular identifiers were incorporated during preparation of the TCRbeta library. TCRdb recomputed calls from the PCR reads with MiXCR, one row per CDR3 protein. The sample records more than 550,000 distinct CDR3 sequences, roughly a tenth being singletons. Material: PBMCs from the stem cell graft donor, obtained from the stem cell graft. The source is a human donor who donated a stem cell graft to a child with acute myeloid leukemia.

The chain is built from TRBV6-1 and TRBJ1-5, with unresolved D. The V and J ends lost 7 bases and 2 bases respectively, with 12 bases between them. The length of the CDR3 is 14 residues. The germline CDR1 and CDR2 sequences are MNHNS and SASEGT. CDR3 sequence: CASTAAVGNQPQHF. The CDR3 DNA sequence: TGTGCCAGCACGGCGGCAGTCGGCAATCAGCCCCAGCATTTT.

This clonotype was recorded many times. The chain combines TRBV6-1 with TRBJ2-2; D may correspond to TRBD1 or TRBD2 (5 bases each). This CDR3 is built from 15 residues. Deletions cut 6 bases from V and 7 bases from J, with 18 bases between. Germline V lookup: CDR1 MNHNS, CDR2 SASEGT. As DNA, the CDR3 is TGTGCCAGCAGAAGGGACCACCTAGTTGGCGGGGAGCTGTTTTTT. Its translation: CASRRDHLVGGELFF.

The chain employs TRBV7-2 and TRBJ1-2; possibly TRBD1 for D (6 bases). The CDR3 has 14 amino acids. Trimming stripped 5 bases from V and 3 bases from J, with 13 bases between. Germline V lookup: CDR1 SGHTA, CDR2 FQGNSA. CDR3 sequence reads: CASSPRQGHYGYTF. The DNA of the CDR3 is TGTGCCAGCAGCCCCCGGCAGGGGCACTATGGCTACACCTTC.

This clonotype was counted many times. Mismatch with germline at one junction end may stem from a read error. The V and J genes are TRBV7-9 and TRBJ2-2; D is uncertain. The CDR3 is 14 residues long. Germline CDR1 is SEHNR and CDR2 is FQNEAQ (reference sequence). The CDR3 sequence is CASSLERNTGELFF. The CDR3 bases are TGCGCCAGCAGCTTGGAGCGCAACACCGGGGAGCTGTTTTTT.

This clonotype was detected only a few times. This sequence joins TRBV6-1 and TRBJ1-2; 8 nucleotides agree with TRBD1. CDR1 is MNHNS, CDR2 SASEGT, per germline. V shed 5 bases, J shed 4 bases, and the junction held 3 bases outside the gene matches. CDR3 length equals 13 residues. The CDR3 loop is CASSQGASYGYTF. The DNA of the CDR3 is TGTGCCAGCAGTCAGGGGGCTTCCTATGGCTACACCTTC.

This clonotype occurred many times. The chain combines TRBV28 with TRBJ2-1; 13 positions agree with TRBD2. V shed 4 bases and J 2 bases; nucleotides not matched to a gene: 20. Germline V gives CDR1 MDHEN, CDR2 SYDVKM. The CDR3 sequence is 22 residues long. CDR3 amino acids: CASSSITSAGTSGKSTYNEQFF. CDR3 DNA: TGTGCCAGCAGTTCCATCACCTCGGCGGGGACTAGCGGGAAGTCGACCTACAATGAGCAGTTCTTC.

The sample holds many counts of this clonotype. The chain employs TRBV12-3 or TRBV12-4 and TRBJ2-3, with 9 bases that match TRBD1. Trimming removed 7 bases from V and 5 bases from J; junction bases left unmatched: 16. This CDR3 is built from 17 residues. CDR3 in amino acids: CASTSNPYRGQGDTQYF. DNA for the CDR3: TGTGCCAGCACCTCGAACCCTTACAGGGGGCAAGGAGATACGCAGTATTTT.

This clonotype occurred many times. V gene TRBV6-5 combines with J gene TRBJ1-5; TRBD1 might be the D (5 bases). CDR3 size: 14 residues. Germline V gene lookup returns CDR1 MNHEY and CDR2 SVGAGI. V lost 6 bases, J lost 0 bases, and 9 bases lay in between. CDR3 amino acids: CASSSGGSNQPQHF. CDR3 DNA sequence: TGTGCCAGCAGCTCTGGGGGTAGCAATCAGCCCCAGCATTTT.

This clonotype was recorded many times. The V gene is TRBV27, the J gene TRBJ2-2; D is possibly TRBD2 (5 bases). The CDR3 extends over 15 amino acids. Trimming took off 2 bases at V and 5 bases at J, with 12 bases between the two ends. Germline V gene sequence: CDR1 MNHEY, CDR2 SMNVEV (reference sequence). The CDR3 DNA follows: TGTGCCAGCAGTTTACGCGGACTTGCAACCGGGGAGCTGTTTTTT. Translating gives CASSLRGLATGELFF.

The chain combines TRBV7-9 with TRBJ2-1; the match to TRBD1 covers 10 bases. Germline V CDR1 and CDR2: SEHNR, FQNEAQ (reference sequence). The CDR3 loop spans 16 amino acids. V gave up 1 base and J gave up 9 bases; unmatched junction bases: 9. The DNA for the CDR3 is TGTGCCAGCAGCTTAGAACGAGGACAGGGGGGAATTGAGCAGTTCTTC. Translation: CASSLERGQGGIEQFF.

This clonotype was seen many times. The V and J genes are TRBV5-1 and TRBJ2-7; no clear D gene. The germline CDR1 and CDR2 sequences are SGHRS and YFSETQ. This CDR3 spans 15 amino acids. The ends were cut back, 0 bases at V and 4 bases at J, with 14 bases in the middle. The CDR3 sequence is CASSLEAGSIYEQYF. The DNA for the CDR3 is TGCGCCAGCAGCTTGGAAGCAGGCTCTATATACGAGCAGTACTTC.

The CDR3 sequence is CSAGHPGGETQYF. DNA of the CDR3: TGCAGCGCTGGACACCCAGGTGGAGAGACCCAGTACTTC. The J gene is TRBJ2-5, the V gene TRBV29-1, with D perhaps TRBD1 (5 bases). Trimming pared 7 bases from V and 4 bases from J, leaving 16 bases between. The CDR3 covers 13 residues. Germline loops: CDR1 SQVTM, CDR2 ANQGSEA.

This clonotype was seen more than once but under ten times. The chain has TRBV29-1 and TRBJ2-5, with 7 bases lining up with TRBD2. Germline CDR1 and CDR2: SQVTM and ANQGSEA. V was clipped by 7 bases and J by 5 bases; unmatched bases: 7. CDR3 length: 12 amino acids. The CDR3 reads CSGHAGDETQYF. The CDR3 nucleotides are TGCAGCGGACATGCGGGAGATGAGACCCAGTACTTC. The variable domain in full, with the rest retrieved from reference TRBV29-1 and TRBJ2-5, is SAVISQKPSRDICQRGTSLTIQCQVDSQVTMMFWYRQQPGQSLTLIATANQGSEATYESGFVIDKFPISRPNLTFSTLTVSNMSPEDSSIYLCSGHAGDETQYFGPGTRLLVL.